What follows are 20 T cell receptor beta chains derived from one specimen sequenced in a study of Graves' ophthalmopathy and Graves' hyperthyroidism. TCR beta CDR3 amplification used RNA transcripts. The first-round RT-PCR employed HTBI primers together with the Qiagen OneStep RT-PCR kit. A multiplex PCR was then performed as the second round. Via MiXCR, TCRdb re-called the multiplex PCR reads, giving one row per CDR3 protein. This table holds hundreds of thousands of distinct CDR3 sequences, about 38% found once. The material sequenced was peripheral blood. The receptors were sampled from an adult man with Graves' ophthalmopathy.

This chain joins TRBV7-3 and TRBJ2-7, with 7 bases aligning to TRBD1. Gene TRBJ2-1 matches the end of the DNA better, so the J call may be wrong. This CDR3 spans 13 amino acids. Germline CDR1 reads SGHTA; CDR2 reads FQGTGA. DNA for the CDR3: TGTGCCAGCAGCTTCCTACAGGGGAATGAGCAGTTCTTC. This codes for CASSFLQGNEQFF.

This clonotype has only one observation. The gene calls are TRBV29-1 and TRBJ2-6; D is uncertain. This CDR3 region has 13 residues. V shed 0 bases and J shed 10 bases, with 10 bases lying between them. CDR1 SQVTM and CDR2 ANQGSEA come from the germline V gene. CDR3 in amino acids: CSVEESPANVLTF. For the CDR3, the DNA is TGCAGCGTTGAAGAATCACCAGCTAACGTCCTGACTTTC.

This clonotype was counted at least ten times. The chain uses TRBV29-1 and TRBJ2-7; tentative D call: TRBD1 (6 bases). The CDR3 is 13 residues long. Germline V CDR1 and CDR2: SQVTM, ANQGSEA. Trimming left V 3 bases short and J 0 bases short, with 9 bases between. CDR3 residues: CSVDGQTSYEQYF. The CDR3 coding sequence is TGCAGCGTTGACGGACAGACCTCCTACGAGCAGTACTTC.

This clonotype has at least ten counts. The CDR3 reads CASSLFGRADSNSPLHF. CDR3 bases: TGCGCCAGCAGCTTGTTTGGCAGGGCTGACAGCAATTCACCCCTCCACTTT. The rearrangement uses TRBV5-1 and TRBJ1-6; perhaps TRBD1 as D (5 bases). Trimming shortened V by 1 base and J by 7 bases, and 18 bases separated the two germline ends. CDR3 length equals 17 residues. Germline V gene data show CDR1 as SGHRS and CDR2 as YFSETQ.

This clonotype was counted a single time. The CDR3 end shows no conserved phenylalanine or tryptophan, and so a read error is likely. The rearrangement links TRBV5-5 to TRBJ1-1, with D uncertain. Germline V gene sequence: CDR1 SGHKS, CDR2 YYEKEE (reference sequence). The V gene lost 4 bases and the J gene lost 4 bases, with 14 bases spanning the gap. The CDR3 has 14 amino acids. CDR3 residues: CASSPWNSPTEAFL. CDR3 in DNA: TGTGCCAGCAGCCCCTGGAACAGCCCCACTGAAGCTTTCCTT.

This clonotype was found many times. This rearrangement joins TRBV20-1 to TRBJ1-2, with no clear D. The CDR3 runs 17 residues. Trimming pared 0 bases from V and 4 bases from J, leaving 21 bases between. Germline loops: CDR1 DFQATT, CDR2 SNEGSKA (reference sequence). The CDR3 sequence is CSARENSRYTRGYGYTF. The CDR3, as DNA: TGCAGTGCTAGAGAGAACTCTCGGTATACCCGGGGCTATGGCTACACCTTC.

The chain has TRBV25-1 and TRBJ2-1; D uncertain. The CDR3 totals 11 residues. CDR1 MGHDK and CDR2 SYGVNS come from the germline V gene. Trimming took off 8 bases at V and 8 bases at J, with 10 bases between the two ends. CDR3 DNA sequence: TGTGCCAGCCGTTTGGGTCATGAGCAGTTCTTC. It is translated as CASRLGHEQFF.

This clonotype was detected ten times or more. V and J are TRBV6-1 and TRBJ1-2; D unresolved. In germline, CDR1 is MNHNS, CDR2 SASEGT. This CDR3 region has 13 residues. The ends were cut back, 6 bases at V and 1 base at J, with 9 bases in the middle. CDR3 sequence: CASRLDVNYGYTF. The CDR3 DNA is TGTGCCAGCAGATTGGACGTTAACTATGGCTACACCTTC.

This clonotype has ten or more counts. The chain combines TRBV29-1 with TRBJ1-3, with D perhaps matching TRBD1 (5 bases). V was clipped by 4 bases and J by 3 bases, with 10 bases between them. CDR1 SQVTM and CDR2 ANQGSEA come from the germline V gene. The CDR3 runs 13 residues. CDR3 coding DNA: TGCAGCGTTGTGGGGGGTGGTGGAAACACCATATATTTT. Residues: CSVVGGGGNTIYF. Using reference TRBV29-1 and TRBJ1-3 for the parts outside the CDR3, the full variable domain is SAVISQKPSRDICQRGTSLTIQCQVDSQVTMMFWYRQQPGQSLTLIATANQGSEATYESGFVIDKFPISRPNLTFSTLTVSNMSPEDSSIYLCSVVGGGGNTIYFGEGSWLTVV.

About this clonotype: Mismatch with germline at one junction end may stem from a read error. The rearrangement joins TRBV10-3 to TRBJ1-2; no clear D. Germline CDR1 is ENHRY and CDR2 is SYGVKD. The CDR3 has 12 residues. The CDR3 loop is CASSEGPASYTF. In nucleotides, the CDR3 is TGTGCCAGCAGTGAAGGTCCGGCCTCCTACACCTTC.

This chain joins TRBV2 and TRBJ1-5; D possibly corresponds to TRBD1 (6 bases). Deletions cut 6 bases from V and 11 bases from J, with 14 bases between. There are 12 residues in the CDR3. Germline-derived CDR1 and CDR2 are SNHLY and FYNNEI. The CDR3 bases are TGTGCCAGCAGAGGGGGGGGGGCCTCCCAGCATTTT. As protein: CASRGGGASQHF.

This clonotype has more than one count but fewer than ten. The chain recombines TRBV10-3 with TRBJ2-1; D may be TRBD2 (6 bases). The ends were cut back, 5 bases at V and 6 bases at J, with 14 bases in the middle. In germline, CDR1 is ENHRY, CDR2 SYGVKD. The CDR3 totals 14 residues. The CDR3 reads CAISPRAGGNEQFF. In nucleotides, the CDR3 is TGTGCCATCAGTCCTCGGGCCGGGGGCAATGAGCAGTTCTTC.

This clonotype has ten or more counts. J is TRBJ1-6 and V is TRBV10-2, with D unresolved. The CDR3 is 13 residues long. Looked up from germline, CDR1 is WSHSY and CDR2 is SAAADI. V gave up 4 bases and J gave up 7 bases, with 8 bases separating them. CDR3 nucleotides: TGCGCCAGCAGTGGCCAGTCGAATTCACCCCTCCACTTT. It specifies CASSGQSNSPLHF.

The chain recombines TRBV2 with TRBJ1-1; no clear D gene. The CDR3 length is 14 residues. With 6 bases removed from V and 4 bases from J, the gap between germline ends came to 15 bases. Germline lookup yields CDR1 SNHLY and CDR2 FYNNEI. The CDR3 bases are TGTGCCAGCAGCCGAAAACAACAGTCCACTGAAGCTTTCTTT. Protein: CASSRKQQSTEAFF.

This clonotype was counted between two and nine times. V gene TRBV20-1 combines with J gene TRBJ2-7; no firm D call. Trimming shortened V by 2 bases and J by 4 bases, and 9 bases separated the two germline ends. This CDR3 is 12 amino acids long. Germline values: CDR1 DFQATT, CDR2 SNEGSKA (reference sequence). The CDR3: CSARQEFYEQYF. CDR3 bases: TGCAGTGCTAGACAGGAATTTTACGAGCAGTACTTC.

The chain recombines TRBV4-2 with TRBJ2-5; 9 nucleotides match TRBD1. Near its end, the DNA agrees better with TRBJ2-7, so the J call may be wrong. The CDR3 spans 16 residues. CDR1 LGHNA and CDR2 YNFKEQ come from the germline V gene. As DNA, the CDR3 is TGTGCCAGCAGCCGAAGATCGGGACAGGGTCGGTACGAGCAGTACTTC. It specifies CASSRRSGQGRYEQYF.

The V and J genes are TRBV10-3 and TRBJ1-1; 10 bases fit TRBD1. The V and J ends lost 5 bases and 1 base, in that order; junction bases with no gene match: 1. Germline CDR1 reads ENHRY; CDR2 reads SYGVKD. This CDR3 is 14 amino acids long. CDR3 protein: CAISRQGANTEAFF. In DNA, the CDR3 is TGTGCCATCAGTAGACAGGGGGCGAACACTGAAGCTTTCTTT.

This sequence joins TRBV10-3 and TRBJ1-1; D perhaps matches TRBD1 (6 bases). The CDR3 totals 14 residues. V gave up 4 bases and J gave up 1 base, with 10 bases separating them. Germline CDR1 is ENHRY and CDR2 is SYGVKD. The chain's CDR3 is CAISVGHSNTEAFF. The CDR3 nucleotides read TGTGCCATCAGTGTGGGACACTCGAACACTGAAGCTTTCTTT.

A word on this clonotype: This sequence may be a read error, since a much larger clone differs from it by one base. This sequence joins TRBV7-9 and TRBJ2-7; D gene uncertain. The CDR3 is 11 amino acids. Germline lookup yields CDR1 SEHNR and CDR2 FQNEAQ (reference sequence). The CDR3 region is CASSPGLEQHF. CDR3 sequence (DNA): TGTGCCAGCAGCCCCGGCCTCGAGCAGCACTTC.

In this sample, this clonotype turned up many times. The chain has TRBV2 and TRBJ2-5, with 11 bases fitting TRBD2. J was trimmed by 1 base and V by 7 bases; bases with no gene match: 8. CDR3 length: 16 residues. Germline loops: CDR1 SNHLY, CDR2 FYNNEI. The CDR3 sequence: CASIRGTSGFQETQYF. The CDR3 bases are TGTGCCAGCATCCGCGGGACTAGCGGCTTCCAAGAGACCCAGTACTTC. Combining the CDR3 with reference TRBV2 and TRBJ2-5 gives the whole variable domain EPEVTQTPSHQVTQMGQEVILRCVPISNHLYFYWYRQILGQKVEFLVSFYNNEISEKSEIFDDQFSVERPDGSNFTLKIRSTKLEDSAMYFCASIRGTSGFQETQYFGPGTRLLVL.